What follows are 14 T cell receptor beta chains derived from one specimen sequenced in a study of blood T cell repertoires in COVID-19. Sequencing used immunoSEQ multiplex PCR; TCRdb keeps in-frame clones, though not all of them. The sample holds about 66,000 clones, about 86% seen once. The sequencing input was peripheral blood. Receptors were obtained from a man aged 50 to 59 with active COVID-19.

CDR3 residues: CASSYGAGGFTEAFF. For the CDR3, the DNA is TGTGCCAGCAGTTACGGAGCAGGGGGTTTCACTGAAGCTTTCTTT. The chain employs TRBV6-5 and TRBJ1-1; 7 bases align to TRBD1. CDR3 length equals 15 residues. Germline V gene sequence: CDR1 MNHEY, CDR2 SVGAGI. With V trimmed by 2 bases and J by 4 bases, 7 bases remained unmatched.

This clone turned up a few times. The chain carries TRBV7-9 and TRBJ2-2; D unclear. Trimming removed 3 bases from V and 2 bases from J, with 7 bases in between. CDR3 size: 14 residues. CDR1 is SEHNR, CDR2 FQNEAQ, per germline (reference sequence). The chain's CDR3 is CASSFTSNTGELFF. The CDR3, as DNA: TGTGCCAGCAGCTTTACTTCCAACACCGGGGAGCTGTTTTTT.

This chain joins TRBV7-2 and TRBJ1-6, with TRBD1 as a possible D gene (5 bases). CDR3 length: 15 residues. Germline V CDR1 and CDR2: SGHTA, FQGNSA. V lost 1 base and J lost 10, with 14 bases in between. CDR3 residues: CASSLVAAQGSPLHF. The CDR3 coding sequence is TGTGCCAGCAGCTTAGTCGCGGCGCAGGGATCACCCCTCCACTTT.

The V gene is TRBV3-1 (or the pseudogene TRBV3-2), the J gene TRBJ2-1, with 12 bases lining up with TRBD1. Germline V gene sequence: CDR1 LGHDT, CDR2 YNNKEL (reference sequence). V was clipped by 3 bases and J by 7 bases; unmatched bases: 7. The CDR3 length is 16 residues. Here the CDR3 DNA reads TGTGCCAGCAGCCACTCGGGACAGGGGGCGAAGAATGAGCAGTTCTTC. It codes for CASSHSGQGAKNEQFF.

This clone turned up a few times. V is TRBV7-9 and J is TRBJ1-3, with TRBD1 matching 10 bases. Per the germline V gene, CDR1 is SEHNR and CDR2 is FQNEAQ (reference sequence). V lost 5 bases to trimming and J lost 1 base; unmatched junction nucleotides: 5. This CDR3 is built from 16 residues. The CDR3 DNA follows: TGTGCCAGCAGCCTCGGACAGGGGGTTTCTGGAAACACCATATATTTT. As protein: CASSLGQGVSGNTIYF.

This clone was observed a single time. This chain connects TRBV6-5 to TRBJ1-1; perhaps TRBD1 as D (5 bases). CDR3 length: 16 residues. Deletions cut 0 bases from V and 8 bases from J, with 19 bases between. CDR1 MNHEY and CDR2 SVGAGI come from the germline V gene. The CDR3 sequence: CASSYSKTGTKPEAFF. The CDR3 DNA follows: TGTGCCAGCAGTTACTCGAAAACAGGAACTAAGCCCGAAGCTTTCTTT.

This clone was seen only a few times. The CDR3 protein is CASSRQGSPYEQYV. In nucleotides, the CDR3 is TGTGCCAGCAGCAGACAGGGTTCTCCCTACGAGCAGTACGTC. V usage is TRBV6-4 and J usage is TRBJ2-7; 7 nucleotides align to TRBD1. J lost 2 bases, V lost 6 bases, and 7 bases had no gene match. Looked up from germline, CDR1 is MRHNA and CDR2 is SNTAGT. This CDR3 has 14 amino acids.

The rearrangement links TRBV12-3 or TRBV12-4 to TRBJ2-5; D is unclear. CDR3 length: 13 amino acids. The V gene lost 6 bases and the J gene lost 5 bases, with 13 bases spanning the gap. The chain's CDR3 is CASRPLSVETQYF. In nucleotides, the CDR3 is TGTGCCAGCAGACCCCTGAGCGTGGAGACCCAGTACTTC.

Details on this clone: At one end the junction does not follow the germline gene, possibly because of a read error. The rearrangement links TRBV30 to TRBJ1-2; tentative D call: TRBD1 (5 bases). Germline V CDR1 and CDR2: GTSNPN, SVGIG (reference sequence). The CDR3 is made up of 15 amino acids. The CDR3 protein is CAWSVGDPAYYGCTF. CDR3 bases: TGTGCCTGGAGTGTAGGGGATCCTGCTTACTATGGCTGCACCTTC. The complete variable domain, with remaining parts taken from reference TRBV30 and TRBJ1-2, reads SQTIHQWPATLVQPVGSPLSLECTVEGTSNPNLYWYRQAAGRGLQLLFYSVGIGQISSEVPQNLSASRPQDRQFILSSKKLLLSDSGFYLCAWSVGDPAYYGCTFGSGTRLTVV.

The rearrangement joins TRBV5-1 to TRBJ2-2; 9 bases are a match to TRBD2. With 5 bases clipped from V and 0 bases from J, the junction kept 5 bases outside the gene matches. CDR1 is SGHRS and CDR2 is YFSETQ in the germline V gene. This CDR3 is built from 16 residues. The CDR3 loop reads CASSSTSGPNTGELFF. The CDR3 region has the DNA TGCGCCAGCAGTTCGACTAGCGGACCGAACACCGGGGAGCTGTTTTTT.

The gene calls are TRBV14 and TRBJ1-2; D is unresolved. V dropped 0 bases and J dropped 1 base, with 3 bases sitting between them. The CDR3 loop spans 13 amino acids. Germline values: CDR1 SGHDN, CDR2 FVKESK. The CDR3 region is CASSQDLNYGYTF. CDR3 nucleotide sequence: TGTGCCAGCAGCCAAGACCTTAACTATGGCTACACCTTC.

There are a few counts of this clone. V is TRBV11-2 and J is TRBJ2-7, with 14 bases that match TRBD2. The J segment lost 4 bases and the V segment lost 4 bases, leaving 3 bases of the junction unmatched. CDR1 and CDR2 from the germline V gene are SGHAT and FQNNGV. CDR3 size: 15 residues. The CDR3 loop is CASSSRTSGGYEQYF. The CDR3 bases are TGTGCCAGCAGCTCAAGGACTAGCGGGGGGTACGAGCAGTACTTC. Supplemented by reference TRBV11-2 and TRBJ2-7, the full variable domain reads EAGVAQSPRYKIIEKRQSVAFWCNPISGHATLYWYQQILGQGPKLLIQFQNNGVVDDSQLPKDRFSAERLKGVDSTLKIQPAKLEDSAVYLCASSSRTSGGYEQYFGPGTRLTVT.

J is TRBJ1-4 and V is TRBV7-9; 7 bases match TRBD1. CDR3 size: 16 residues. Germline V gives CDR1 SEHNR, CDR2 FQNEAQ (reference sequence). V trimming: 7 bases; J trimming: 3 bases; junction bases outside the gene matches: 11. As DNA, the CDR3 is TGTGCCAGCACCTTGGAAGGGGGCAGTGCTAATGAAAAACTGTTTTTT. The encoded protein is CASTLEGGSANEKLFF.

The J gene is TRBJ2-3, the V gene TRBV5-1, with TRBD2 matching 11 bases. The CDR3 has 15 residues. Germline CDR1 SGHRS, CDR2 YFSETQ. J was trimmed by 5 bases and V by 4 bases; bases with no gene match: 6. The CDR3 reads CASSPGLADVDTQYF. The CDR3 DNA follows: TGCGCCAGCAGCCCGGGACTAGCGGACGTAGATACGCAGTATTTT.